These 17 T cell receptor beta chains were sequenced from one sample in a study of blood T cells in healthy people across ages. Through a sample-barcoded 5' primer and a J-beta primer mix, a second PCR was run for roughly 6 to 12 cycles. TCRdb analysed the 5' RACE reads with MiXCR anew, one entry per CDR3 protein. Here the sample spans roughly 680,000 distinct CDR3 sequences, approximately 49% being singletons. Sequenced sample: blood. These receptors originate from a woman aged 55-70 years in good health.

The chain is built from TRBV5-1 and TRBJ2-7; 9 nucleotides match TRBD1. The length of the CDR3 is 15 residues. Per germline, CDR1 SGHRS and CDR2 YFSETQ. V shed 3 bases, J shed 3 bases, and the junction held 7 bases outside the gene matches. Here the CDR3 DNA reads TGCGCCAGCAGCTGGTTAACAGGGGGCCTCTACGAGCAGTACTTC. Amino acid sequence: CASSWLTGGLYEQYF.

This clonotype was seen more than once but under ten times. The chain combines TRBV20-1 with TRBJ2-1, with 8 bases fitting TRBD2. Per the germline V gene, CDR1 is DFQATT and CDR2 is SNEGSKA (reference sequence). CDR3 length: 16 amino acids. Trimming cost V 1 base and J 0 bases; bases outside gene matches: 5. The CDR3 bases are TGCAGTGCTAGAGGCCCCACTAGCGGCTCCTACAATGAGCAGTTCTTC. This sequence encodes CSARGPTSGSYNEQFF.

The chain is built from TRBV5-1 and TRBJ2-2; 9 bases map to TRBD1. Germline CDR1 reads SGHRS; CDR2 reads YFSETQ. CDR3 length: 17 amino acids. V lost 0 bases, J lost 5 bases, and 8 bases stayed unmatched. This CDR3 is CASSLGGQGMRTGELFF. The CDR3 DNA is TGCGCCAGCAGCTTGGGAGGACAGGGGATGAGAACCGGGGAGCTGTTTTTT.

This clonotype has more than one count but fewer than ten. The V call is TRBV6-2 or TRBV6-3, the J call TRBJ2-1; 9 nucleotides align to TRBD1. V dropped 7 bases and J dropped 7; count of bases not matched to a gene: 5. CDR1 and CDR2 from the germline V gene are MNHEY and SVGEGT. The CDR3 is made up of 13 amino acids. The CDR3 coding sequence is TGTGCCAGCAAGGGGACAGGGCGGAATGAGCAGTTCTTC. Its protein product is CASKGTGRNEQFF.

This clonotype turned up a few times. DNA for the CDR3: TGCAGTGCTCAGCTGGGAGATACGCAGTATTTT. This gives the protein CSAQLGDTQYF. V gene TRBV20-1 combines with J gene TRBJ2-3; D ambiguous. The CDR3 loop spans 11 amino acids. CDR1 is DFQATT and CDR2 is SNEGSKA in the germline V gene (reference sequence). The germline V and J ends were trimmed by 5 bases and 5 bases, with 8 bases remaining between them.

The V gene is TRBV9, the J gene TRBJ2-5, with D perhaps TRBD1 (6 bases). V was shortened by 3 bases and J by 9 bases, with 15 bases between the two germline ends. The germline CDR1 and CDR2 sequences are SGDLS and YYNGEE. This CDR3 is built from 13 residues. This chain's CDR3 is CASSATGMEAQYF. CDR3 coding DNA: TGTGCCAGCAGCGCCACAGGGATGGAGGCCCAGTACTTC.

This clonotype has just a few counts. V usage is TRBV5-5 and J usage is TRBJ2-5; unclear D gene. The V gene's germline CDR1 is SGHKS and CDR2 YYEKEE (reference sequence). CDR3 length: 15 amino acids. Trimming cost V 1 base and J 11 bases, with 21 bases left between them. The CDR3 DNA is TGTGCCAGCAGCTTGTCGGCTGATAGATCGTTCAAGCAGTACTTC. Protein: CASSLSADRSFKQYF.

This chain joins TRBV15 and TRBJ2-7; no clear D. The CDR3 extends over 12 amino acids. The V gene lost 6 bases and the J gene lost 2 bases, with 8 bases spanning the gap. CDR1 is LNHNV and CDR2 is YYDKDF in the germline V gene (reference sequence). This CDR3 is CATRGSTYEQYF. DNA for the CDR3: TGTGCCACCAGAGGCTCTACCTACGAGCAGTACTTC.

In regard to this clonotype: At one boundary the junction diverges from the germline segment, which might be a read error. The J gene is TRBJ1-2, the V gene TRBV20-1, with D tentatively TRBD1 (6 bases). The germline gives CDR1 DFQATT, CDR2 SNEGSKA (reference sequence). The CDR3 contains 12 residues. CDR3 amino acids: CGATGPGYGYTF. The CDR3 DNA reads TGCGGTGCTACAGGGCCTGGCTATGGCTACACCTTC.

The chain links TRBV2 to TRBJ1-1; perhaps TRBD1 as D (6 bases). With 10 bases removed from V and 1 base from J, the gap between germline ends came to 16 bases. The CDR3 sequence is 14 residues long. Germline V gene data show CDR1 as SNHLY and CDR2 as FYNNEI. The CDR3 reads CATKGGQTNTEAFF. The CDR3 DNA sequence: TGTGCCACCAAGGGGGGACAAACGAACACTGAAGCTTTCTTT. The whole variable domain, filled in from reference TRBV2 and TRBJ1-1, reads EPEVTQTPSHQVTQMGQEVILRCVPISNHLYFYWYRQILGQKVEFLVSFYNNEISEKSEIFDDQFSVERPDGSNFTLKIRSTKLEDSAMYFCATKGGQTNTEAFFGQGTRLTVV.

The chain couples TRBV3-1 to TRBJ2-5; TRBD2 aligns across 9 bases. The length of the CDR3 is 18 residues. Germline V CDR1 and CDR2: LGHDT, YNNKEL (reference sequence). Germline trimming cut 0 bases from V and 11 bases from J; bases unmatched to any gene: 19. The CDR3 bases are TGTGCCAGCAGCCAAGAGGGGTTAGCGGGAGCGGGGACCAATGAGCAGTACTTC. This sequence encodes CASSQEGLAGAGTNEQYF.

The chain employs TRBV5-1 and TRBJ2-2; 7 nucleotides agree with TRBD2. Germline CDR1 reads SGHRS; CDR2 reads YFSETQ. The CDR3 sequence is 15 residues long. V lost 0 bases, J lost 6 bases, and 5 bases stayed unmatched. The CDR3 bases are TGCGCCAGCAGCTTGGGACTAGCAAGGTCCGGGGAGCTGTTTTTT. The encoded protein is CASSLGLARSGELFF.

The CDR3 loop reads CSARRPGLAVTDTQYF. CDR3 in DNA: TGCAGTGCTAGAAGGCCCGGTCTAGCGGTCACAGATACGCAGTATTTT. The chain has TRBV20-1 and TRBJ2-3; 7 nucleotides align to TRBD2. In germline, CDR1 is DFQATT, CDR2 SNEGSKA (reference sequence). Trimming at V came to 2 bases and at J to 2 bases, leaving 10 bases not matched to a gene. The CDR3 runs to 16 residues.

The CDR3 DNA sequence: TGTGCCAGCAGTTACTTCCCGGGAGTAAGCAATCAGCCCCAGCATTTT. Residues: CASSYFPGVSNQPQHF. V gene TRBV6-2 or TRBV6-3 combines with J gene TRBJ1-5; D ambiguous. V dropped 1 base and J dropped 1 base, with 11 bases sitting between them. The CDR3 runs 16 residues. CDR1 is MNHEY and CDR2 is SVGEGT in the germline V gene.

Points on this clonotype: A read error may account for a junction end that differs from germline. The CDR3 DNA reads TGTGCTAGCAGCGTCCAACCGGGACTAGCAGAGACCCAGTACTTC. As protein: CASSVQPGLAETQYF. The chain links TRBV7-7 to TRBJ2-5, with 9 bases aligning to TRBD2. The germline V gene encodes CDR1 SSHAT and CDR2 FNYEAQ (reference sequence). CDR3 length equals 15 residues.

The rearrangement joins TRBV11-2 to TRBJ1-1; 10 positions agree with TRBD1. Unmatched junction bases numbered 4, after V lost 5 bases and J lost 1 base. The CDR3 runs 15 residues. Germline V gene sequence: CDR1 SGHAT, CDR2 FQNNGV. This chain's CDR3 is CASSLRTGGNTEAFF. CDR3 sequence (DNA): TGTGCCAGCAGCCTTCGGACAGGGGGGAACACTGAAGCTTTCTTT.

The chain has TRBV24-1 and TRBJ2-3; 11 bases map to TRBD2. V lost 4 bases and J lost 2; bases outside the gene matches: 7. There are 17 residues in the CDR3. Germline V lookup: CDR1 KGHDR, CDR2 SFDVKD. The DNA for the CDR3 is TGTGCCACCAGTGACCCTGGGACTAGCGGCGCCACAGATACGCAGTATTTT. Its translation is CATSDPGTSGATDTQYF.